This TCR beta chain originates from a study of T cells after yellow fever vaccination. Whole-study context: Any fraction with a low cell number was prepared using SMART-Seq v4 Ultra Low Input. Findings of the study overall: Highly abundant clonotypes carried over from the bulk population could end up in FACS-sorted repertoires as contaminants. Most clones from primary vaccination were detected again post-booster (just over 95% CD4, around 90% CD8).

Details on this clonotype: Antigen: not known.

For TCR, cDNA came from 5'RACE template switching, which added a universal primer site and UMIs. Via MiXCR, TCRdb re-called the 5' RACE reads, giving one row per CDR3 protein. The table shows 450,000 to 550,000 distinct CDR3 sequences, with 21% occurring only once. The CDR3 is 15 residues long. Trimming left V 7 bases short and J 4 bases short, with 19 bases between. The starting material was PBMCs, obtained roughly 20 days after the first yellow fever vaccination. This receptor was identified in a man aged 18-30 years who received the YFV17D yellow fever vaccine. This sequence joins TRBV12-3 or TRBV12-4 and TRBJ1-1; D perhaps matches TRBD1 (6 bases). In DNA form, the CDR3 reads TGTGCCAGCACCCCACAGATACAGGGAGGCACTGAAGCTTTCTTT. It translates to CASTPQIQGGTEAFF.